This section outlines one T cell receptor beta chain sequence together with its context. Its antigen remains unidentified. Base qualities are not at hand, and no much larger clone is one base apart. The treatment or condition tag for this specimen amounts to: about 20 received Ad26.COV2.S at low or high dose, single or two shots; roughly 5 received placebo; per-sample allocation not given. For vaccine and placebo recipients, the sequenced repertoires came from samples collected on day 63 after the first injection. In Cohort 1b, 25 to 30 adults aged 18-55 years were enrolled at a single site in Boston, USA, between 29 July and 7 August 2020. Ad26.COV2.S consisted of a replication-incompetent adenovirus type 26 vector by which a prefusion-stabilized SARS-CoV-2 spike protein from the original Wuhan strain was expressed. TCRbeta CDR3 regions were sequenced with the immunoSEQ Assay. After extraction, genomic DNA underwent amplification by bias-controlled multiplex PCR, followed by high-throughput sequencing. Per the source publication's procedure: Collapsing and filtering of sequences were performed to quantify the absolute abundance of each unique TCRbeta CDR3 region. T cell fraction was estimated by normalization of TCRbeta template counts to usable DNA, with usable DNA being measured through amplification of reference genes present in all nucleated cells. Repertoire TCRs were annotated as SARS-CoV-2-specific by exact matching of V gene, CDR3 amino acid sequence and J gene to a known reactive TCR set. MIRA supplied the reference SARS-CoV-2 TCR set, which was filtered for enrichment in COVID-19-positive ImmuneCODE repertoires so that public or cross-reactive TCRs were removed. Based on the MIRA antigens, annotated TCRs were further analysed at the level of specific ORF or position within ORF. Breadth was defined as the number of annotated unique rearrangements divided by the total number of unique productive rearrangements, and depth was defined as the summed frequency of the annotated unique rearrangements. Group comparisons of TCR breadth used two-sided Wilcoxon rank-sum tests. TCRdb mirrors the immuneACCESS table, restricted to in-frame sequences. Some clones are absent from its copies; in checked studies, under half trace to an unresolved V gene, and the reason for the others is unknown. V, J and clone size reflect that table, while D and trimming were determined from the DNA. In this sample the table shows about 350,000 clones, around 88% of which occur a single time. Of the sample, over 8.5% falls within the top ten clones.

CDR1 and CDR2 (LGHNA, YSLEER) derive from the germline V gene. The germline ends are 18 bases apart after V is trimmed by 0 bases and J by 0 bases. The CDR3 numbers 19 residues from cysteine through phenylalanine. Only the CDR3 region is kept as DNA, spanning 57 bases read in frame from base 1. The data originate from a study of Ad26.COV2.S vaccination and SARS-CoV-2 variants (dated by TCRdb to 2020 to 2023). In the study overall: Vaccine-arm donors were drawn from COV1001, a multicentre, randomized, double-blind, placebo-controlled phase I-IIa trial of Ad26.COV2.S in healthy adults. Ad26.COV2.S was administered intramuscularly at a dose of 5x10^10 or 1x10^11 viral particles, either as one shot or as two shots given 56 days apart. TCRbeta repertoire sequencing was used to assess the specificity and breadth of SARS-CoV-2-reactive T cell receptors after Ad26.COV2.S vaccination. A total of around 32 samples were included in the TCR-sequenced set, comprising 19 Ad26.COV2.S vaccine recipients, 5 placebo recipients and 8 SARS-CoV-2 convalescent individuals. Trial participants were randomized into five groups of five, in which low-dose or high-dose Ad26.COV2.S was given once or twice, or placebo was given on both occasions. Blinding of investigators to trial group allocation was maintained during experiments and outcome assessment. What the work shows at the level of the full study, not this receptor alone: It was noted by the authors that total T cell responses may have been underestimated by the TCR breadth and depth analyses. After vaccination, spike-specific CD8+ and CD4+ T cell responses were reported to show substantial breadth. The study was not powered to compare responses between vaccine doses or regimens. Spike-specific TCR breadth was higher in Ad26.COV2.S recipients than in placebo recipients (P = 0.0014). Vaccine and placebo recipients had comparable non-spike TCR breadth, which fits with the vaccine containing only spike.

Recombination connected TRBV4-3 to TRBJ1-5; the D gene is perhaps TRBD1, from 5 matching bases. The TCR was taken from a person aged 18-60 years who received the Ad26.COV2.S COVID-19 vaccine or a placebo. The sample was peripheral blood, taken in a trial of Ad26.COV2.S vaccine versus placebo. The CDR3 reads as follows: CASSQDRTILGDSNQPQHF. DNA sequence: TGCGCCAGCAGCCAAGATCGGACTATTCTAGGGGATAGCAATCAGCCCCAGCATTTT.